This T cell receptor (beta chain) was captured by sequencing in a study of shared clonotypes between healthy human individuals. Study as a whole: Used for every donor were three CD4 naive, three CD4 memory, two CD8 naive and one CD8 memory plate.

Sequencing was performed with immunoSEQ multiplex PCR; in TCRdb, only in-frame clones are kept and a portion is missing. The data show 2 million to 2.5 million clones, with 80% to 95% seen just once and roughly 0.34% held by the top ten. This TCR came from a man younger than 35 in good health. Some clones in this sample may be carry-over from other donors' samples. Sequencing was performed on naive CD4+ T cells from PBMCs. The subset denotes: CD45RA+ positively selected.

DNA of the CDR3: TGTGCCAGCAGCTTAGGCCTAGCGGGATGGCAAGAGACCCAGTACTTC. It translates to CASSLGLAGWQETQYF. The chain is built from TRBV11-2 and TRBJ2-5; TRBD2 matches at 9 bases. The CDR3 sequence is 16 residues long. Germline V gene lookup returns CDR1 SGHAT and CDR2 FQNNGV. V lost 1 base and J lost 2; bases outside the gene matches: 5.